This entry lists 28 T cell receptor beta chains sequenced from one sample in a study of blood T cell repertoires in COVID-19. TCRdb keeps only in-frame clones here, not all; method: immunoSEQ multiplex PCR. The sample holds under 200,000 clones, about 86% seen once. Sequencing used peripheral blood. These receptors originate from a man aged 45-65 years with active or convalescent COVID-19.

This chain links TRBV6-1 with TRBJ1-5; tentatively, D is TRBD1 (5 bases). From germline, CDR1 is MNHNS and CDR2 SASEGT. V was clipped by 3 bases and J by 7 bases, with 16 bases between them. CDR3 size: 15 residues. Written as DNA, the CDR3 is TGTGCCAGCAGTGATTTGCCAGGGTCGGCCCAGCCCCAGCATTTT. Translation: CASSDLPGSAQPQHF.

This chain links TRBV27 with TRBJ1-1, with a tentative D call TRBD1 (6 bases). The CDR3 covers 17 residues. The V end lost 3 bases, the J end lost 9 bases, and 26 bases lay between the germline ends. Germline values: CDR1 MNHEY, CDR2 SMNVEV (reference sequence). CDR3 DNA: TGTGCCAGCAGTTTTTCGGCCCTCGACAGGCCCCAAGTCCAAGCTTTCTTT. It translates to CASSFSALDRPQVQAFF.

The gene calls are TRBV27 and TRBJ1-2, with unresolved D. The V end was cut by 4 bases, the J end by 8 bases, with 14 bases between. CDR3 length: 13 residues. CDR1 and CDR2 (germline): MNHEY, SMNVEV (reference sequence). CDR3 sequence (DNA): TGTGCCAGCAGTTCCTCGCATGGACTGGGCTACACCTTC. It translates to CASSSSHGLGYTF.

This clone was counted between two and nine times. The CDR3 loop reads CASSLTGVNSPLHF. DNA of the CDR3: TGTGCCAGCAGCTTGACAGGGGTTAATTCACCCCTCCACTTT. The chain employs TRBV5-6 and TRBJ1-6, with 7 positions matching TRBD1. The germline V gene has CDR1 SGHDT and CDR2 YYEEEE. The CDR3 is made up of 14 amino acids. Germline trimming cut 1 base from V and 6 bases from J; bases unmatched to any gene: 1.

The chain has TRBV7-8 and TRBJ2-7; D gene unclear. V lost 4 bases, J lost 6 bases, and 10 bases lay in between. There are 12 residues in the CDR3. Germline V lookup: CDR1 SGHVS, CDR2 FQNEAQ. As DNA, the CDR3 is TGTGCCAGCAGCTCGTTATTCGGCGAGCAGTACTTC. Its protein product is CASSSLFGEQYF.

V gene TRBV11-1 combines with J gene TRBJ2-1; the match to TRBD2 covers 13 bases. Germline CDR1 is SGHAT and CDR2 is FQDESV (reference sequence). V lost 5 bases to trimming and J lost 7 bases; unmatched junction nucleotides: 5. This CDR3 region has 15 residues. The CDR3 DNA sequence: TGTGCCAGCAGCGACGGACTAGCGGGGGTGAATGAGCAGTTCTTC. Its translation is CASSDGLAGVNEQFF.

This chain links TRBV2 with TRBJ2-7, with D hard to call. V was pared by 8 bases and J by 1 base, with 12 bases between. The CDR3 is made up of 13 amino acids. CDR1 SNHLY and CDR2 FYNNEI come from the germline V gene. The CDR3 spells CASGDTGSYEQYF. The CDR3 bases are TGTGCCAGCGGCGACACTGGATCCTACGAGCAGTACTTC. The full variable domain, its missing parts supplied by reference TRBV2 and TRBJ2-7, is EPEVTQTPSHQVTQMGQEVILRCVPISNHLYFYWYRQILGQKVEFLVSFYNNEISEKSEIFDDQFSVERPDGSNFTLKIRSTKLEDSAMYFCASGDTGSYEQYFGPGTRLTVT.

This clone was seen only once. The V call is TRBV11-1, the J call TRBJ2-1; D gene unclear. Germline values: CDR1 SGHAT, CDR2 FQDESV (reference sequence). V lost 3 bases to trimming and J lost 0 bases, with 12 bases between them. The length of the CDR3 is 16 residues. The CDR3 loop is CASSLMTSSSYNEQFF. The DNA of the CDR3 is TGTGCCAGCAGCTTGATGACTTCCAGCTCCTACAATGAGCAGTTCTTC.

The gene calls are TRBV19 and TRBJ1-2, with D perhaps matching TRBD1 (5 bases). Germline CDR1 LNHDA, CDR2 SQIVND (reference sequence). V lost 2 bases, J lost 7 bases, and 8 bases lay in between. This CDR3 has 12 amino acids. The CDR3 protein is CASSIWGSGYTF. CDR3 nucleotides: TGTGCCAGTAGTATATGGGGCTCTGGCTACACCTTC.

V usage is TRBV11-2 and J usage is TRBJ2-5, with D maybe TRBD2 (5 bases). Trimming stripped 5 bases from V and 0 bases from J, with 16 bases between. The germline gives CDR1 SGHAT, CDR2 FQNNGV. This CDR3 spans 16 amino acids. CDR3 in DNA: TGTGCCAGCAGCACCAGGACTGTTACTCACCAAGAGACCCAGTACTTC. Protein sequence: CASSTRTVTHQETQYF.

The gene calls are TRBV27 and TRBJ1-6; D is undetermined. The V gene's germline CDR1 is MNHEY and CDR2 SMNVEV (reference sequence). V dropped 2 bases and J dropped 8 bases, with 22 bases sitting between them. The CDR3 is 18 residues long. CDR3 DNA: TGTGCCAGCAGTTTAAAGGTCCGAGCCAGCCTAGAGTATTCACCCCTCCACTTT. Translated, it gives CASSLKVRASLEYSPLHF.

The chain combines TRBV5-1 with TRBJ1-6; tentative D call: TRBD1 (5 bases). CDR3 length: 14 amino acids. CDR1 SGHRS and CDR2 YFSETQ come from the germline V gene. Between the trimmed V and J ends, which lost 0 bases and 10 bases, there was a span of 11 bases. The CDR3 region has the DNA TGCGCCAGCAGCTTGGGGCAGGGTGAGTCACCCCTCCACTTT. Its translation: CASSLGQGESPLHF.

The chain links TRBV9 to TRBJ2-3, with TRBD2 matching over 7 bases. Germline V CDR1 and CDR2: SGDLS, YYNGEE. The length of the CDR3 is 15 residues. V dropped 5 bases and J dropped 6; count of bases not matched to a gene: 12. The CDR3 is CASRPGSGAGDTQYF. The CDR3 coding sequence is TGTGCCAGCAGACCCGGCAGCGGGGCCGGGGATACGCAGTATTTT.

V and J are TRBV4-2 and TRBJ2-2; D gene ambiguous. Per germline, CDR1 LGHNA and CDR2 YNFKEQ. Trimming cost V 4 bases and J 4 bases, with 7 bases left between them. The CDR3 consists of 13 residues. CDR3 protein: CASSRLATGELFF. CDR3 DNA sequence: TGTGCCAGCAGCCGACTGGCCACCGGGGAGCTGTTTTTT.

This chain connects TRBV12-3 or TRBV12-4 to TRBJ1-1; 9 bases are shared with TRBD1. This CDR3 comprises 12 residues. The V and J ends lost 5 bases and 11 bases, in that order; junction bases with no gene match: 6. The CDR3 reads CASSPGQGSAFF. The DNA for the CDR3 is TGTGCCAGCAGTCCGGGACAGGGTAGTGCTTTCTTT.

The rearrangement uses TRBV5-5 and TRBJ1-2; D not resolved. This CDR3 has 14 residues. Germline CDR1 SGHKS, CDR2 YYEKEE (reference sequence). Trimming pared 1 base from V and 2 bases from J, leaving 9 bases between. This CDR3 reads CASSLNGLNYGYTF. CDR3 DNA sequence: TGTGCCAGCAGCTTGAACGGTTTAAACTATGGCTACACCTTC.

The chain combines TRBV9 with TRBJ2-1, with 10 bases that match TRBD2. In germline, CDR1 is SGDLS, CDR2 YYNGEE. V lost 7 bases to trimming and J lost 7 bases; unmatched junction nucleotides: 8. The length of the CDR3 is 14 residues. This CDR3 is CASGLAGGANEQFF. The CDR3 DNA is TGTGCCAGCGGCTTAGCGGGAGGAGCAAATGAGCAGTTCTTC.

The chain employs TRBV6-5 and TRBJ2-7, with D uncertain. Germline V CDR1 and CDR2: MNHEY, SVGAGI. This CDR3 has 15 amino acids. V was trimmed by 4 bases and J by 3 bases, leaving 16 bases between them. The CDR3 bases are TGTGCCAGCAGTTTCAGACTGAGATCGGGCTACGAGCAGTACTTC. Translating gives CASSFRLRSGYEQYF.

This rearrangement joins TRBV5-4 to TRBJ2-3, with 13 bases matching TRBD2. The germline CDR1 and CDR2 sequences are SGHNT and YYREEE (reference sequence). V gave up 6 bases and J gave up 5 bases; unmatched junction bases: 9. The CDR3 runs to 16 residues. The CDR3: CASTLGLAGAGDTQYF. In DNA, the CDR3 is TGTGCCAGCACCCTTGGACTAGCGGGAGCGGGAGATACGCAGTATTTT.

This clone has just one count. The chain has TRBV5-4 and TRBJ1-2; weak D call: TRBD1 (5 bases). The germline V and J ends were trimmed by 4 bases and 4 bases, with 23 bases remaining between them. The CDR3 extends over 17 amino acids. In germline, CDR1 is SGHNT, CDR2 YYREEE (reference sequence). This CDR3 reads CASSPGTGDIVSYGYTF. CDR3 nucleotide sequence: TGTGCCAGCAGCCCCGGAACAGGCGATATAGTTTCCTATGGCTACACCTTC.

The chain joins TRBV4-2 to TRBJ1-6, with TRBD1 matching 11 bases. This CDR3 has 16 amino acids. V shed 1 base, J shed 8 bases, and the junction held 4 bases outside the gene matches. CDR1 and CDR2 from the germline V gene are LGHNA and YNFKEQ. The CDR3 DNA sequence: TGTGCCAGCAGCCAAGCGTTGGGACAGGGGGATTCACCCCTCCACTTT. Its translation: CASSQALGQGDSPLHF.

The CDR3 here is CASSYTRVGEQFF. In nucleotides, the CDR3 is TGTGCCAGCAGTTACACCAGGGTAGGTGAGCAGTTCTTC. This chain connects TRBV6-2 or TRBV6-3 to TRBJ2-1, with a tentative D call TRBD1 (5 bases). The CDR3 totals 13 residues. CDR1 is MNHEY and CDR2 is SVGEGT in the germline V gene. Trimming took off 2 bases at V and 9 bases at J, with 11 bases between the two ends.

In this sample, this clone turned up once. V gene TRBV29-1 combines with J gene TRBJ1-1; D is perhaps TRBD1 (6 bases). V was cut by 5 bases and J by 0 bases, with 10 bases left in between. Germline-derived CDR1 and CDR2 are SQVTM and ANQGSEA. The CDR3 length is 13 residues. CDR3 sequence reads: CSVSGQMNTEAFF. The DNA of the CDR3 is TGCAGCGTTAGTGGACAGATGAACACTGAAGCTTTCTTT.

The chain combines TRBV29-1 with TRBJ2-3, with 8 bases lining up with TRBD1. Germline loops: CDR1 SQVTM, CDR2 ANQGSEA. This CDR3 has 14 amino acids. V was pared by 1 base and J by 3 bases, with 3 bases of the junction left unmatched. The CDR3 DNA reads TGCAGCGTTGAAGTTCGACAGGGGACAGATACGCAGTATTTT. This codes for CSVEVRQGTDTQYF.

This clone was recorded a few times. The chain links TRBV7-9 to TRBJ1-4; D unresolved. The CDR3 is 16 amino acids. CDR1 SEHNR and CDR2 FQNEAQ come from the germline V gene (reference sequence). The ends were cut back, 5 bases at V and 1 base at J, with 14 bases in the middle. CDR3 protein: CASSARKIETNEKLFF. CDR3 DNA sequence: TGTGCCAGCAGCGCAAGAAAAATAGAAACTAATGAAAAACTGTTTTTT.

The chain employs TRBV4-3 and TRBJ1-2; tentatively, D is TRBD1 (6 bases). The V end was cut by 1 base, the J end by 6 bases, with 18 bases between. The CDR3 is made up of 16 amino acids. Germline V gives CDR1 LGHNA, CDR2 YSLEER. CDR3 nucleotides: TGCGCCAGCAGCCAAGTGATCACAGGGCGAGGTGATGGCTACACCTTC. This encodes CASSQVITGRGDGYTF.

CDR3 amino acids: CASSVGLREGGNEQFF. CDR3 nucleotide sequence: TGTGCCAGCAGCGTAGGATTGCGGGAGGGGGGTAATGAGCAGTTCTTC. The chain couples TRBV9 to TRBJ2-1, with TRBD2 identical over 9 bases. CDR3 length: 16 residues. CDR1 is SGDLS, CDR2 YYNGEE, per germline. The ends lost 0 bases at V and 7 bases at J; junction bases unmatched: 8.

The genes are TRBV2 and TRBJ1-5; perhaps TRBD1 as D (6 bases). CDR1 is SNHLY and CDR2 is FYNNEI in the germline V gene. Trimming cost V 4 bases and J 4 bases, with 8 bases left between them. There are 13 residues in the CDR3. The CDR3 DNA reads TGTGCCAGCAGTGCACAGGGTAATCAGCCCCAGCATTTT. Translated, it gives CASSAQGNQPQHF.